This entry lists 28 T cell receptor beta chains sequenced from one sample in a study of T-cell memory formation after mild COVID-19. A single record per CDR3 protein comes from TCRdb applying MiXCR to the 5' RACE reads. The sample carries approximately 290,000 distinct CDR3 sequences, approximately 7.6% recorded once. Sequences were obtained from PBMCs or a T cell subset sorted from them (not recorded which). These receptor sequences come from a man aged 18 to 29 who had mild COVID-19 (a few samples of this study predate the infection). Cell type and time point are not known.

This clonotype has a count of ten or more. This chain connects TRBV20-1 to TRBJ1-2, with TRBD1 as a possible D gene (6 bases). From germline, CDR1 is DFQATT and CDR2 SNEGSKA (reference sequence). The CDR3 loop spans 13 amino acids. The V gene lost 1 base and the J gene lost 3 bases, with 9 bases spanning the gap. As DNA, the CDR3 is TGCAGTGCTAGAGCAGCAGGGGACTATGGCTACACCTTC. Translating it yields CSARAAGDYGYTF.

This clonotype occurred many times. The chain links TRBV6-1 to TRBJ2-7; 9 bases agree with TRBD1. The CDR3 is 15 residues long. The germline V gene encodes CDR1 MNHNS and CDR2 SASEGT. V lost 10 bases, J lost 7 bases, and 17 bases stayed unmatched. The CDR3 region has the DNA TGTGCCATCAACGGTCCGGGACAGGGTGCCCTGGAGCAGTACGTC. Protein product: CAINGPGQGALEQYV.

There are many counts of this clonotype. The chain links TRBV29-1 to TRBJ1-2; D is uncertain. Trimming removed 8 bases from V and 1 base from J, with 8 bases in between. This CDR3 has 11 amino acids. CDR1 is SQVTM, CDR2 ANQGSEA, per germline. The CDR3 DNA is TGCAGCTACACAAGTAACTATGGCTACACCTTC. Protein sequence: CSYTSNYGYTF.

The genes are TRBV7-8 and TRBJ1-1; no clear D. V lost 3 bases and J lost 4, with 12 bases in between. Germline lookup yields CDR1 SGHVS and CDR2 FQNEAQ. The CDR3 has 14 residues. CDR3 sequence (DNA): TGTGCCAGCAGCTTTAGGACCAGAACCACTGAAGCTTTCTTT. It yields the protein CASSFRTRTTEAFF.

The chain employs TRBV3-1 and TRBJ2-5, with a tentative D call TRBD2 (5 bases). Trimming removed 6 bases from V and 5 bases from J, with 13 bases in between. Germline CDR1 LGHDT, CDR2 YNNKEL (reference sequence). The length of the CDR3 is 13 residues. The CDR3 protein is CASSPGMAETQYF. The CDR3 DNA follows: TGTGCCAGCAGTCCCGGGATGGCGGAGACCCAGTACTTC.

V usage is TRBV5-1 and J usage is TRBJ2-3; 7 bases are shared with TRBD2. This CDR3 spans 16 amino acids. Germline V lookup: CDR1 SGHRS, CDR2 YFSETQ. The J segment lost 4 bases and the V segment lost 2 bases, leaving 10 bases of the junction unmatched. CDR3 sequence (DNA): TGCGCCAGCAGCTTTGACCTAGCGGTAGGGTCAGATACGCAGTATTTT. Its translation is CASSFDLAVGSDTQYF.

This clonotype has a count of ten or more. This chain connects TRBV5-1 to TRBJ1-2; 7 bases align to TRBD1. Losses at the gene ends were 4 bases for V and 5 bases for J; bases not matched to a gene: 8. The CDR3 runs to 14 residues. Germline lookup yields CDR1 SGHRS and CDR2 YFSETQ. The CDR3 coding sequence is TGCGCCAGCAGCACCTGGGACAGTACTTATGGCTACACCTTC. Residues: CASSTWDSTYGYTF.

This rearrangement joins TRBV30 to TRBJ2-3, with 9 bases identical to TRBD1. Losses at the gene ends were 3 bases for V and 6 bases for J; bases not matched to a gene: 7. This CDR3 is built from 14 residues. CDR1 is GTSNPN and CDR2 is SVGIG in the germline V gene (reference sequence). The CDR3 DNA follows: TGTGCCTGGAGCCCTGGGACAGGGTCCGATACGCAGTATTTT. Protein product: CAWSPGTGSDTQYF.

In this sample, this clonotype turned up a few times. The chain combines TRBV12-3 or TRBV12-4 with TRBJ2-7, with 9 bases lining up with TRBD1. Losses at the gene ends were 6 bases for V and 3 bases for J; bases not matched to a gene: 12. The CDR3 runs to 16 residues. The CDR3 nucleotides read TGTGCCAGCAGGCCTGATACCGGACAGGGGATCTACGAGCAGTACGTC. It translates to CASRPDTGQGIYEQYV.

This clonotype turned up a few times. This rearrangement joins TRBV5-5 to TRBJ1-6; 7 bases agree with TRBD1. After removal of 4 bases from V and 10 bases from J, the junction contained 8 bases not matched to a gene. Germline-derived CDR1 and CDR2 are SGHKS and YYEKEE (reference sequence). This CDR3 has 14 residues. The chain's CDR3 is CASSVEGGGSPLHF. The CDR3 DNA sequence: TGTGCCAGCAGCGTCGAAGGGGGCGGATCACCCCTCCACTTT.

This clonotype occurred many times. This chain uses TRBV5-1 with TRBJ2-3, with 8 bases aligning to TRBD2. The CDR3 is made up of 15 amino acids. CDR1 is SGHRS, CDR2 YFSETQ, per germline. The trim removed 1 base at V and 2 bases at J, leaving 3 bases unmatched. The CDR3 DNA reads as TGCGCCAGCAGCTTGAACGGGGGGGACACAGATACGCAGTATTTT. This codes for CASSLNGGDTDTQYF. The whole variable domain, filled in from reference TRBV5-1 and TRBJ2-3, reads KAGVTQTPRYLIKTRGQQVTLSCSPISGHRSVSWYQQTPGQGLQFLFEYFSETQRNKGNFPGRFSGRQFSNSRSEMNVSTLELGDSALYLCASSLNGGDTDTQYFGPGTRLTVL.

In this sample, this clonotype turned up once. The rearrangement links TRBV19 to TRBJ1-1; D is undetermined. V dropped 0 bases and J dropped 2 bases, with 7 bases sitting between them. Germline V gene lookup returns CDR1 LNHDA and CDR2 SQIVND (reference sequence). CDR3 length: 14 amino acids. This CDR3 is CASSIEAGNTEAFF. The CDR3 nucleotides read TGTGCCAGTAGTATAGAGGCAGGCAACACTGAAGCTTTCTTT.

This clonotype was seen only a few times. J is TRBJ1-1 and V is TRBV3-1; the D gene is possibly TRBD1 (5 bases). V shed 1 base and J shed 0 bases, with 15 bases lying between them. Germline V gives CDR1 LGHDT, CDR2 YNNKEL (reference sequence). The CDR3 loop spans 17 amino acids. CDR3 coding DNA: TGTGCCAGCAGCCAAGGATGGGGGAATTCCATGAACACTGAAGCTTTCTTT. It translates to CASSQGWGNSMNTEAFF.

The genes are TRBV7-3 and TRBJ2-3, with 9 positions matching TRBD1. Germline V gene lookup returns CDR1 SGHTA and CDR2 FQGTGA. The V and J ends lost 4 bases and 0 bases, in that order; junction bases with no gene match: 8. The CDR3 covers 17 residues. This CDR3 reads CASSSQGQGTSTDTQYF. The CDR3 nucleotides are TGTGCCAGCAGCTCTCAAGGACAGGGGACTAGCACAGATACGCAGTATTTT.

The chain carries TRBV29-1 and TRBJ1-1; D remains ambiguous. Trimming took off 6 bases at V and 0 bases at J, with 5 bases between the two ends. CDR1 SQVTM and CDR2 ANQGSEA come from the germline V gene. The CDR3 has 11 residues. In nucleotides, the CDR3 is TGCAGCGTCGCCGTGAACACTGAAGCTTTCTTT. Its protein product is CSVAVNTEAFF. The entire variable domain, with the rest obtained from reference TRBV29-1 and TRBJ1-1, is as follows: SAVISQKPSRDICQRGTSLTIQCQVDSQVTMMFWYRQQPGQSLTLIATANQGSEATYESGFVIDKFPISRPNLTFSTLTVSNMSPEDSSIYLCSVAVNTEAFFGQGTRLTVV.

This clonotype was found a few times. The V and J genes are TRBV7-2 and TRBJ1-5; D is unclear. This CDR3 contains 16 residues. V shed 5 bases and J shed 0 bases, with 14 bases lying between them. Germline CDR1 is SGHTA and CDR2 is FQGNSA. As DNA, the CDR3 is TGTGCCAGCAGCCCCCAGAGGACCTATAGCAATCAGCCCCAGCATTTT. This translates into CASSPQRTYSNQPQHF.

This clonotype was recorded a few times. The chain combines TRBV5-1 with TRBJ2-7; 8 nucleotides agree with TRBD1. The CDR3 has 15 amino acids. Germline CDR1 is SGHRS and CDR2 is YFSETQ. The V segment lost 4 bases and the J segment 1 base; nucleotides outside the gene matches: 7. As DNA, the CDR3 is TGCGCCAGCAGCCCGACAGGGGCGATTTCCTACGAGCAGTACGTC. Its translation is CASSPTGAISYEQYV.

This clonotype was recorded a few times. The chain combines TRBV12-5 with TRBJ2-1, with unresolved D. The CDR3 is 14 amino acids. V was cut by 0 bases and J by 6 bases, with 9 bases left in between. Per the germline V gene, CDR1 is LGHNT and CDR2 is FRNRAP. CDR3 DNA: TGTGCTAGTGGTTTGGTACCCAACGGCAATGAGCAGTTCTTC. This translates into CASGLVPNGNEQFF. Combining the CDR3 with reference TRBV12-5 and TRBJ2-1 gives the whole variable domain DARVTQTPRHKVTEMGQEVTMRCQPILGHNTVFWYRQTMMQGLELLAYFRNRAPLDDSGMPKDRFSAEMPDATLATLKIQPSEPRDSAVYFCASGLVPNGNEQFFGPGTRLTVL.

This rearrangement joins TRBV6-6 to TRBJ1-4; TRBD1 might be the D (5 bases). The CDR3 spans 15 residues. Germline CDR1 and CDR2: MNHNY and SVGAGI (reference sequence). Trimming shortened V by 6 bases and J by 4 bases, and 15 bases separated the two germline ends. The chain's CDR3 is CASSRTRWVNEKLFF. The DNA of the CDR3 is TGTGCCAGCAGCCGGACAAGATGGGTTAATGAAAAACTGTTTTTT.

A few counts support this clonotype. J is TRBJ1-1 and V is TRBV5-1, with D perhaps matching TRBD1 (5 bases). The CDR3 is 14 amino acids. Germline V gene sequence: CDR1 SGHRS, CDR2 YFSETQ. Trimming removed 3 bases from V and 10 bases from J, with 19 bases in between. As DNA, the CDR3 is TGCGCCAGCAGCTACGCCGGGGACCCGTCGAGAGCTTTCTTT. The encoded protein is CASSYAGDPSRAFF.

This clonotype was picked up a small number of times. This chain connects TRBV6-5 to TRBJ2-5, with 8 positions matching TRBD2. The ends lost 4 bases at V and 4 bases at J; junction bases unmatched: 8. In germline, CDR1 is MNHEY, CDR2 SVGAGI. The CDR3 sequence is 15 residues long. Written as DNA, the CDR3 is TGTGCCAGCAGTTCGCCAAGGACTAGCCTAGAGACCCAGTACTTC. This sequence encodes CASSSPRTSLETQYF.

The chain is built from TRBV20-1 and TRBJ2-3, with 10 positions matching TRBD2. Germline loops: CDR1 DFQATT, CDR2 SNEGSKA (reference sequence). V gave up 7 bases and J gave up 1 base; unmatched junction bases: 5. The CDR3 consists of 14 residues. Here the CDR3 DNA reads TGCAGTGGAAGCGGGGGGGCTGGCACAGATACGCAGTATTTT. This sequence encodes CSGSGGAGTDTQYF.

This clonotype appeared a few times. The V gene is TRBV18, the J gene TRBJ2-7, with TRBD2 matching over 7 bases. Per germline, CDR1 KGHSH and CDR2 LQKENI. The CDR3 contains 14 residues. Trimming took 3 bases from V and 6 from J; bases not matched to a gene: 8. The CDR3 bases are TGTGCCAGCTCACCGTCGACTAGCCCGGCCGAGCAGTACGTC. Protein: CASSPSTSPAEQYV.

This clonotype was detected only a few times. CDR3 residues: CASRLDRIYGYTF. CDR3 in DNA: TGCGCCAGCAGACTGGACAGGATCTATGGCTACACCTTC. This chain connects TRBV5-1 to TRBJ1-2; 7 positions agree with TRBD1. V shed 5 bases, J shed 4 bases, and the junction held 5 bases outside the gene matches. The CDR3 is 13 residues long. In germline, CDR1 is SGHRS, CDR2 YFSETQ.

On this clonotype itself: With a much larger clone just one base away, this may be a read error. The J gene is TRBJ2-5, the V gene TRBV7-2; TRBD2 aligns across 9 bases. Unmatched junction bases numbered 8, after V lost 5 bases and J lost 4 bases. The germline V gene has CDR1 SGHTA and CDR2 FQGNSA. The CDR3 totals 15 residues. CDR3 loop: CASSQASGAGETQYF. CDR3 bases: TGTGCCAGCAGCCAGGCTAGCGGGGCAGGAGAGACCCAGTACTTC.

The chain has TRBV5-6 and TRBJ1-1; unclear D gene. V was clipped by 2 bases and J by 7 bases, with 6 bases between them. Looked up from germline, CDR1 is SGHDT and CDR2 is YYEEEE. There are 11 residues in the CDR3. CDR3 protein: CASSFEGEAFF. As DNA, the CDR3 is TGTGCCAGCAGCTTTGAGGGTGAAGCTTTCTTT.

The chain employs TRBV7-2 and TRBJ2-1, with a weak D call TRBD2 (5 bases). CDR3 length: 14 residues. Germline V gene sequence: CDR1 SGHTA, CDR2 FQGNSA. V lost 4 bases, J lost 7 bases, and 14 bases lay in between. The CDR3 sequence is CASSSGGHGNEQFF. The CDR3 DNA follows: TGTGCCAGCAGCTCCGGAGGCCACGGGAATGAGCAGTTCTTC.

The chain recombines TRBV21-1 with TRBJ1-1; the table's D call of TRBD1 was not tested on the DNA. TRBV21-1 is termed a pseudogene. The CDR3 runs to 14 residues. The DNA of the CDR3 is TGTGCCAGCAGCAAGAAGACAGGGAACACTGAAGCTTTCTTT. Protein: CASSKKTGNTEAFF.